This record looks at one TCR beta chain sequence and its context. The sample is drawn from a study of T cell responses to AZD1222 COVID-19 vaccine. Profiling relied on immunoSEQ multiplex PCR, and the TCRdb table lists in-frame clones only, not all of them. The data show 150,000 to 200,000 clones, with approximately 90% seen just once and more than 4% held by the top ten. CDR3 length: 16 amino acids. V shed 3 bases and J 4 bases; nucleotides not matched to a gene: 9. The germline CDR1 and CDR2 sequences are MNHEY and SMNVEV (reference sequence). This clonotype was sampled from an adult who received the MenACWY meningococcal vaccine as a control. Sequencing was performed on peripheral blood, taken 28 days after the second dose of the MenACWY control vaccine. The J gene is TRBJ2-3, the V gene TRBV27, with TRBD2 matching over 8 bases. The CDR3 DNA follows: TGTGCCAGCAGTTTCGGGACTAGTATCTTAGCAGATACGCAGTATTTT. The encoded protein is CASSFGTSILADTQYF.